This note documents a single TCR beta chain sequence. Its antigen specificity is not known. It has no much larger one-base neighbor in the sample; base qualities were not kept. The data belong to a study of OX40 agonist ivuxolimab in advanced cancers. Study-wide context: Ivuxolimab was an agonistic, fully human IgG2 monoclonal antibody directed against OX40 (CD134), a costimulatory receptor. Intravenous ivuxolimab was administered to patients every 2 weeks at six dose levels: 0.01, 0.1, 0.3, 1.5, 3 and 10 mg/kg. Among the 50 to 55 dose-escalation patients, some 20 had hepatocellular carcinoma, roughly 15 melanoma, 9 renal cell carcinoma and 9 head and neck cancer. In the dose-escalation cohort, more than 75% of patients were male, and the mean age was around 60 years, with a range of roughly 20 to 79. Prior anti-PD-1, anti-PD-L1 or anti-CTLA-4 therapy was permitted, and about two fifths of dose-escalation patients had received checkpoint inhibitors. Partial responses were achieved by three dose-escalation patients, of whom one had hepatocellular carcinoma and two had cutaneous melanoma. Peripheral TCRbeta sequencing was intended to test whether TCR sequence diversity was altered and clonal T-cell expansion was caused by ivuxolimab. The paper reports the monotherapy dose-escalation portion (N of about 56 patients) of the phase I ivuxolimab trial.

What the authors observed across the whole study: In the 0.1-3.0 mg/kg groups, partial responders were among the patients with the lowest normalized peripheral clonal expansion, particularly in CD8+ T cells. Antigen specificity was not determined for the clonally expanded peripheral T cells. Low levels of normalized T-cell clonal expansion were also shown by some nonresponding patients. After ivuxolimab, CD8+ T cells had more expanded clones than CD4+ T cells on average. At doses of 0.1 to 3.0 mg/kg, clonal expansion of both CD4+ and CD8+ T cells in blood was seen between baseline and week 6.

The junction carries 13 bases between V and J, which are trimmed by 5 bases and 11 bases respectively. From the cysteine up to the phenylalanine, the CDR3 has a length of 12 residues. The kept DNA is CDR3 alone, 36 bases in frame from the first base. The germline V gene encodes CDR1 LNHDA and CDR2 SQIVND (reference sequence). The trial excluded patients who had a history of autoimmune disease or were on systemic immunosuppression. Peripheral blood for TCR sequencing was drawn from every dose cohort at baseline, at cycle 4 day 1 and at cycle 7 day 1. Samples were obtained from an open-label, multicenter, first-in-human phase I dose-escalation trial of ivuxolimab. Adults with locally advanced or metastatic head and neck squamous cell, hepatocellular, melanoma or renal cell carcinoma were enrolled in the trial. Before TCR sequencing, CD4+ T cells and CD8+ T cells were sorted from peripheral blood as separate populations.

Genomic DNA was isolated from the sorted cells so that the TCRbeta CDR3 region could be sequenced. The immunoSEQ Assay was used for sequencing of TCRbeta CDR3 regions. TCRdb's version of the immuneACCESS table is confined to in-frame rearrangements and falls short of the full clone set. An unresolved V gene accounts for under half of the shortfall where checked; the remainder is of unknown origin. Counted in this sample were more than 80,000 clones; 85% to 95% of them appeared once. The ten largest clones add up to around 0.28% of the sample. Sample: CD4+ or CD8+ T cells sorted from blood, taken in a trial of the OX40 agonist ivuxolimab. The sequence links TRBV19 to TRBJ1-5; a tentative D match to TRBD1 spans 5 bases. The clonotype originates from an adult with an advanced solid tumor such as melanoma, head and neck, liver or kidney cancer. This receptor has the CDR3 CASSSGTSAQHF. The DNA sequence follows: TGTGCCAGTAGTTCAGGGACCTCGGCCCAGCATTTT.